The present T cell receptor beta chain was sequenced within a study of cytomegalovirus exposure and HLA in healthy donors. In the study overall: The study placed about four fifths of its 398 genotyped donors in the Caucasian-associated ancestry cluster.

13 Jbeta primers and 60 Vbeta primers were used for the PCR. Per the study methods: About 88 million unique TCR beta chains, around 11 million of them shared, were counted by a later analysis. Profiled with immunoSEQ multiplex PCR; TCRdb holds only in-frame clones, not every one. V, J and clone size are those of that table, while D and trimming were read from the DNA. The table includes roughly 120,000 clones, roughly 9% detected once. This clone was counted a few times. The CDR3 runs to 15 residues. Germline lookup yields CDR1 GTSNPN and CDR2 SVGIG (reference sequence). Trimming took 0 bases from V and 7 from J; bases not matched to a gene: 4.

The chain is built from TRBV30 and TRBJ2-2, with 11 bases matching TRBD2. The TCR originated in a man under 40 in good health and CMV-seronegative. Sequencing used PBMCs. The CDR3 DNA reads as TGTGCCTGGAGTGTACTAGCGGGAGATAGCGGGGAGCTGTTTTTT. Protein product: CAWSVLAGDSGELFF. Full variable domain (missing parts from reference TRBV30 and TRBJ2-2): SQTIHQWPATLVQPVGSPLSLECTVEGTSNPNLYWYRQAAGRGLQLLFYSVGIGQISSEVPQNLSASRPQDRQFILSSKKLLLSDSGFYLCAWSVLAGDSGELFFGEGSRLTVL.